This TCR beta chain emerged from a study of T cell changes during pregnancy in multiple sclerosis. Produced via immunoSEQ multiplex PCR; TCRdb's table is partial and in-frame only. Among 20,000 to 25,000 clones listed, more than 85% were seen once. This CDR3 has 15 amino acids. V lost 5 bases and J lost 5; bases outside the gene matches: 11. CDR1 and CDR2 from the germline V gene are MDHEN and SYDVKM. The TCR originated in a female donor with multiple sclerosis, enrolled in a pregnancy study. Sequenced here: CD8+ T cells from peripheral blood mononuclear cells, sampled in the first trimester of pregnancy. The genes are TRBV28 and TRBJ1-1; 7 bases align to TRBD1. CDR3 loop: CASSPSRQGWTEAFF. CDR3 DNA sequence: TGTGCCAGCAGTCCATCCAGACAGGGATGGACTGAAGCTTTCTTT.